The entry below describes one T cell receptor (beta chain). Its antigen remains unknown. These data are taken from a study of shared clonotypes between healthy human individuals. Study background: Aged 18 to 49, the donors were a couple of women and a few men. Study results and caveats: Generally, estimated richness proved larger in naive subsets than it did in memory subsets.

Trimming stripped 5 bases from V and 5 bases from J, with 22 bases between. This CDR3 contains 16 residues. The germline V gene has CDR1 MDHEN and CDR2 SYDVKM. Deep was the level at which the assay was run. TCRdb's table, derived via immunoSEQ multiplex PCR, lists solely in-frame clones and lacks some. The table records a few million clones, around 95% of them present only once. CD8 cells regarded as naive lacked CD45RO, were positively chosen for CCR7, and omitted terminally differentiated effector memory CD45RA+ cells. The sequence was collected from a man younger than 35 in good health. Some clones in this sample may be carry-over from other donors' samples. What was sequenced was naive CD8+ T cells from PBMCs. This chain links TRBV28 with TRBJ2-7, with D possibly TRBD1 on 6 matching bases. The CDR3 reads CASSRSGITGLDEQYF. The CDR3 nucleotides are TGTGCCAGCAGTCGGTCAGGAATTACAGGGTTGGACGAGCAGTACTTC.